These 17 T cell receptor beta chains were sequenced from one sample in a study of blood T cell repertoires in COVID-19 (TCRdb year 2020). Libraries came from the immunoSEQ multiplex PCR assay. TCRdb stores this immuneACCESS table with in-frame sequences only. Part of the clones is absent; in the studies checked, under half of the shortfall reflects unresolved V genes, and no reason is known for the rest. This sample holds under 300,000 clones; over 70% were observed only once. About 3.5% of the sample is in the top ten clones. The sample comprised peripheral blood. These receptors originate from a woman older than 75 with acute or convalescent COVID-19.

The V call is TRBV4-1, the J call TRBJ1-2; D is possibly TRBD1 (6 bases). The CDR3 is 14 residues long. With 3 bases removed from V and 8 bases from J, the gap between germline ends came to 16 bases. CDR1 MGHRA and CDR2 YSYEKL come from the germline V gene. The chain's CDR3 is CASSQTTGYGGYTF. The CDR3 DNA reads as TGCGCCAGCAGCCAGACTACAGGGTATGGCGGCTACACCTTC.

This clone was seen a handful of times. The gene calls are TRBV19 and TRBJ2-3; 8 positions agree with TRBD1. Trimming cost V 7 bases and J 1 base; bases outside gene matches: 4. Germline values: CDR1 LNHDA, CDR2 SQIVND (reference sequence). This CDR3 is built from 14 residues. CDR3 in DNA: TGTGCCAGTACCACGGGACAGGGCACAGATACGCAGTATTTT. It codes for CASTTGQGTDTQYF.

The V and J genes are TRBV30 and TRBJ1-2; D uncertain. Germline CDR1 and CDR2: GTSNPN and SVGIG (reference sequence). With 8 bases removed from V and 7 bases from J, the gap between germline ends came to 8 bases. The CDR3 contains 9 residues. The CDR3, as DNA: TGTGCCCCCAACAGTGGCTACACCTTC. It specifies CAPNSGYTF.

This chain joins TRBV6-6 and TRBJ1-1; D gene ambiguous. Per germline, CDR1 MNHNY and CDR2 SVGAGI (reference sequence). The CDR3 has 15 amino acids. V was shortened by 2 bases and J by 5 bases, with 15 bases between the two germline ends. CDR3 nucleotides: TGTGCCAGCAGTTACAGGGAGGTGGGGTTGACTGAAGCTTTCTTT. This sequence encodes CASSYREVGLTEAFF.

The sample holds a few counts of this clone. CDR3 nucleotide sequence: TGTGCCAGCAGTGGGGACAGGTTCTATGGCTACACCTTC. This translates into CASSGDRFYGYTF. The rearrangement links TRBV2 to TRBJ1-2; 8 bases are a match to TRBD1. Trimming removed 4 bases from V and 4 bases from J; junction bases left unmatched: 2. Per germline, CDR1 SNHLY and CDR2 FYNNEI. The CDR3 consists of 13 residues. The variable domain in full, completed from reference TRBV2 and TRBJ1-2, reads EPEVTQTPSHQVTQMGQEVILRCVPISNHLYFYWYRQILGQKVEFLVSFYNNEISEKSEIFDDQFSVERPDGSNFTLKIRSTKLEDSAMYFCASSGDRFYGYTFGSGTRLTVV.

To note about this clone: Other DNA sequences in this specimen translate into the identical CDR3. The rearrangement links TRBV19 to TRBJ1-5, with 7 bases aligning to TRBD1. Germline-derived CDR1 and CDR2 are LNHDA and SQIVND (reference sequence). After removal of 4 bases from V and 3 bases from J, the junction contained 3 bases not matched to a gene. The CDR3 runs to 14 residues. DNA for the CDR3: TGTGCCAGTAGTACTACAGGGGTCAATCAGCCCCAGCATTTT. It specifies CASSTTGVNQPQHF.

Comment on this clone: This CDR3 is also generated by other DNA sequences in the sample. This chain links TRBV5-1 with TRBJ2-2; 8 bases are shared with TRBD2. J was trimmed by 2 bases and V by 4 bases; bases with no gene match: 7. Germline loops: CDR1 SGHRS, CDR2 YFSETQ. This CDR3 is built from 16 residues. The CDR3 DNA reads TGCGCCAGCAGCCCCGGGGGGGGCCTTAACACCGGGGAGCTGTTTTTT. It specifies CASSPGGGLNTGELFF.

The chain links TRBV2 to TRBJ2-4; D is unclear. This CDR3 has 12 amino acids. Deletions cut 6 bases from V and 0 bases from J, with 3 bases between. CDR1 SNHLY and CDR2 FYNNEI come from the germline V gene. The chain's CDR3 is CASSLAKNIQYF. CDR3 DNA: TGTGCCAGCAGCTTAGCCAAAAACATTCAGTACTTC.

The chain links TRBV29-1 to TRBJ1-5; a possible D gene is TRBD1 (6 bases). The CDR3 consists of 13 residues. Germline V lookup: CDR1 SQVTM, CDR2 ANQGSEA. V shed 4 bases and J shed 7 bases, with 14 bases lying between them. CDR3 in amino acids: CSVAGTPNQPQHF. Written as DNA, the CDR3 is TGCAGCGTTGCCGGGACACCAAACCAGCCCCAGCATTTT.

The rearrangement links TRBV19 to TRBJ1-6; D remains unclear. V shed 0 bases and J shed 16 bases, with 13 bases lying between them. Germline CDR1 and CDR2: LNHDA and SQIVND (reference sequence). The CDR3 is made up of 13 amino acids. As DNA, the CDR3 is TGTGCCAGTAGTATAGACCTCGGTCGCCCACTCCACTTT. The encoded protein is CASSIDLGRPLHF.

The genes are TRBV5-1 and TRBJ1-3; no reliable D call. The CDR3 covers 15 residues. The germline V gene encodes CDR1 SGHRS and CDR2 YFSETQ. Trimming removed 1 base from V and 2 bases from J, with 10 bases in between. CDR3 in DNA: TGCGCCAGCAGCTTGAATGGGGAGACTGGAAACACCATATATTTT. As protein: CASSLNGETGNTIYF.

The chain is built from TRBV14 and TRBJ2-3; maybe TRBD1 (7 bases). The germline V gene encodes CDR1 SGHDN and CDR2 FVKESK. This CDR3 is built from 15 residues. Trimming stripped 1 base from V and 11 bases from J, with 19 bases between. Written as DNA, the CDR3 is TGTGCCAGCAGCCAAGTCCAGGGGGGCGCGGGAAAGCAGTATTTT. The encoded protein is CASSQVQGGAGKQYF. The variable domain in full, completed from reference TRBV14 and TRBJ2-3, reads EAGVTQFPSHSVIEKGQTVTLRCDPISGHDNLYWYRRVMGKEIKFLLHFVKESKQDESGMPNNRFLAERTGGTYSTLKVQPAELEDSGVYFCASSQVQGGAGKQYFGPGTRLTVL.

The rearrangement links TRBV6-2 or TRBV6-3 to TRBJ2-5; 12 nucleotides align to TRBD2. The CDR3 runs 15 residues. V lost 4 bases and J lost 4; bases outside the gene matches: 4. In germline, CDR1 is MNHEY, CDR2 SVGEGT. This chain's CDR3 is CASSSLAGGRETQYF. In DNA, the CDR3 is TGTGCCAGCAGTTCGCTAGCGGGGGGGAGAGAGACCCAGTACTTC.

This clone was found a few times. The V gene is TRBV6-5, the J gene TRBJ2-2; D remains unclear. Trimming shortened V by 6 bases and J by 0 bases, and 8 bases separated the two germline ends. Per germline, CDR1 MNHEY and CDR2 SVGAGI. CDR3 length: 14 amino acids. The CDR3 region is CASRRQTNTGELFF. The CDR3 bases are TGTGCCAGCAGGAGGCAGACGAACACCGGGGAGCTGTTTTTT.

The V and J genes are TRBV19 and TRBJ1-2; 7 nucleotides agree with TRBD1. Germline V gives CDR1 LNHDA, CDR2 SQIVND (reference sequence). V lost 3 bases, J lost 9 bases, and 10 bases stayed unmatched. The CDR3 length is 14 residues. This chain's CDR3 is CASSMDRPSFRYTF. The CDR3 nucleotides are TGTGCCAGTAGTATGGACAGGCCGAGCTTTCGCTACACCTTC.

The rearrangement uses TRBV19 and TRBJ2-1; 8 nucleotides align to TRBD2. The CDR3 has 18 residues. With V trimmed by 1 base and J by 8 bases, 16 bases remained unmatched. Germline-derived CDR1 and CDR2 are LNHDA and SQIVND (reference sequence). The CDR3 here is CASSIVGRALGQSDEQFF. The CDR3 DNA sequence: TGTGCCAGTAGTATAGTCGGGAGGGCCTTGGGACAATCCGATGAGCAGTTCTTC.

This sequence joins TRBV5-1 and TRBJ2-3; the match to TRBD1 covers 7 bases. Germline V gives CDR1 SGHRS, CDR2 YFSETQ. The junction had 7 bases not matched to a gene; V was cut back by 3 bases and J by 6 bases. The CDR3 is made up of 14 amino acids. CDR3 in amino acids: CASSSGTVGDTQYF. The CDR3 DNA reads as TGCGCCAGCAGCTCCGGGACAGTTGGGGATACGCAGTATTTT.